What follows is one TCR beta chain and its context. The protocol was immunoSEQ multiplex PCR, while the TCRdb copy is restricted to in-frame clones and leaves out a portion. The sample has 31,000 or so clones, about 84% seen once. These data come from a study of T cells in tuberculosis. Study information: A South African cohort included IGRA-negative adolescents, latently infected IGRA-positive adolescents and adults with active tuberculosis.

As for time point: new active TB diagnosis, blood taken before or within 7 days of starting treatment. This specimen was PBMCs, taken at tuberculosis diagnosis. This receptor was taken from an adult with tuberculosis.

CDR3 in amino acids: CASSPQLGTDTQYF. CDR3 bases: TGTGCCAGCAGCCCCCAGTTGGGCACAGATACGCAGTATTTT. The rearrangement links TRBV9 to TRBJ2-3; D call uncertain. CDR3 length equals 14 residues. The V gene lost 4 bases and the J gene lost 1 base, with 10 bases spanning the gap. Germline assignment: CDR1 SGDLS and CDR2 YYNGEE.